Listed below are T cell receptor beta chains from one sample, sequenced in a study of T cells in Graves' hyperthyroidism and ophthalmopathy. TCRdb fed the multiplex PCR reads into MiXCR, producing one record per CDR3 protein. Of nearly 600,000 distinct CDR3 sequences listed, roughly 13% are singletons. Material: blood. These receptors were collected from a woman aged 25 to 45 with Graves' hyperthyroidism that later progressed to Graves' ophthalmopathy. Each CDR3 is given with its conserved first and last residue.

V gene	J gene	CDR3 length	CDR3 protein
TRBV29-1	TRBJ2-1	14	CSVDLAGTYNEQFF
TRBV6-1	TRBJ1-2	14	CASSTQPGSNGYTF
TRBV18	TRBJ2-7	11	CASSLTIEQYF
TRBV30	TRBJ2-3	15	CACSLHTTGTDTQYF
TRBV7-9	TRBJ2-3	15	CASSLSAAPTDTQYF
TRBV5-1	TRBJ2-7	14	CASRPGGSLYEQYF
TRBV27	TRBJ1-2	15	CASGLGGRGVSGYTF
TRBV6-2/TRBV6-3	TRBJ2-6	13	CARVSSGANVLTF
TRBV29-1	TRBJ2-1	13	CSGGTSGMVEQFF
TRBV11-2	TRBJ1-1	14	CASSSPGGAAEAFF
TRBV20-1	TRBJ2-4	14	CSARDPGGMNIQYF
TRBV7-9	TRBJ1-1	14	CASSLEGLNTEAFF
TRBV12-3/TRBV12-4	TRBJ1-5	13	CASSLPDIQPQHF
TRBV27	TRBJ1-1	14	CASSSWGPNTEAFF
TRBV25-1	TRBJ1-5	15	CASSESGMSNQPQHF
TRBV5-6	TRBJ1-5	15	CASSLEGLPGPPQHF
TRBV27	TRBJ2-1	15	CASGGGLGGYNEQFF
TRBV3-1	TRBJ2-7	12	CASSQKAYEQYF
TRBV7-2	TRBJ1-2	14	CASSLTGENYGYTF
TRBV20-1	TRBJ2-1	15	CSAPFTRRAYNEQFF
TRBV29-1	.	12	CSVRTPPYEQFF
TRBV6-2/TRBV6-3	TRBJ2-7	15	CASTDHSTGSYEQYF
TRBV12-3/TRBV12-4	TRBJ1-5	15	CASSIGQGSNQPQHF
TRBV12-3/TRBV12-4	TRBJ2-3	20	CASSLRQGEVVGRRADTQYF
TRBV7-3	TRBJ2-2	17	CASSSTGQGQNTGELFF
TRBV12-3/TRBV12-4	TRBJ1-2	16	CASSPNLGGMVYGYTF
TRBV18	TRBJ1-2	15	CASSPLEDSNYGYTF
TRBV6-2/TRBV6-3	TRBJ2-7	14	CASSYSAQNYEQYF
TRBV19	TRBJ2-2	16	CASSIAAGQFTGELFF
TRBV7-2	TRBJ2-1	16	CASSPGVREGVGEQFF
TRBV7-2	TRBJ1-4	15	CASSLVYRVGKKLFF
TRBV6-2/TRBV6-3	TRBJ1-1	17	CASSYPIKGRTNTEAFF
TRBV19	TRBJ1-2	13	CASSRDTNYGYTF
TRBV11-2	TRBJ1-2	12	CASSISGAEFTF
TRBV18	TRBJ1-1	13	CASSPSQGTEAFF